This is a list of T cell receptor beta chains from one sample in a study of PD-1 blockade in classical Hodgkin lymphoma. Profiling relied on immunoSEQ multiplex PCR, and the TCRdb table lists in-frame clones only, not all of them. The sample shows around 37,000 clones, around 90% of them seen only once. This material consisted of CD4+ T cells from blood, taken before the fourth cycle of nivolumab. The receptors originated from a human donor with classical Hodgkin lymphoma. Both conserved end residues are part of each CDR3. Fields, in order: CDR3 DNA, CDR3 protein, clone size, D gene, J gene, V gene, CDR3 length. The D gene is left open where the match is weak. A row's size may be missing; if present it is once, few, many or a size class.

TGTGCCACCAGCAAAAATCCGACGGGTTACTATGGCTACACCTTC,CATSKNPTGYYGYTF,few,.,TRBJ1-2,TRBV15,15
TGTGCCAGCAGCGTGGGGACTAGCGGGACGGGGAGGCAGTTCTTC,CASSVGTSGTGRQFF,.,TRBD2,TRBJ2-1,TRBV9,15
TGTGCCAGCAGGACTACAGGGTGGGGCTATGGCTACACCTTC,CASRTTGWGYGYTF,.,.,TRBJ1-2,TRBV2,14
TGCAGTGCTAGTATAGCGCACGAGCAGTACTTC,CSASIAHEQYF,.,.,TRBJ2-7,TRBV20-1,11
TGTGCCAGCAGCGTAGGTATGGGACAGGACTCCTACGAGCAGTACTTC,CASSVGMGQDSYEQYF,.,TRBD1,TRBJ2-7,TRBV9,16
TGTGCCAGCAGCCAAAGGGGGGCTGGAGGCTACACCTTC,CASSQRGAGGYTF,.,.,TRBJ1-2,TRBV7-9,13
TGTGCCAGTAGCCCCAGGCCAGGGCCCCCTAACGAGCAGTACTTC,CASSPRPGPPNEQYF,.,.,TRBJ2-7,TRBV19,15
TGTGCCAGCAGACTTGACAGGAATCAGCCCCAGCATTTT,CASRLDRNQPQHF,.,.,TRBJ1-5,TRBV6-5,13
TGTGCCAGCAAACCCGGGGACGGCTACAATGAGCAGTTCTTC,CASKPGDGYNEQFF,.,.,TRBJ2-1,TRBV6-5,14
TGCGCCAGCAGCCAAGTCTCGAGGGCCACCGGGGAGCTGTTTTTT,CASSQVSRATGELFF,.,.,TRBJ2-2,TRBV4-1,15
TGTGCCAGCAGTTTAGCCCCTAGACTAGCGGGGCAATACAATGAGCAGTTCTTC,CASSLAPRLAGQYNEQFF,.,TRBD2,TRBJ2-1,TRBV27,18
TGTGCCAGTAGTATAGGGGGGGGGAGGCAGCCCCAGCATTTT,CASSIGGGRQPQHF,.,.,TRBJ1-5,TRBV19,14
TGTGCCAGCAGTGTGACTAGCGGTGGATTAAATGAGCAGTTCTTC,CASSVTSGGLNEQFF,.,TRBD2,TRBJ2-1,TRBV2,15
TGTGCCAGCAGTTCCGGGACAATTGATGAAAAACTGTTTTTT,CASSSGTIDEKLFF,.,.,TRBJ1-4,TRBV28,14
TGTGCCAGCAGCATTGGGTTAGCCAAGGGAGAAGCTTTCTTT,CASSIGLAKGEAFF,.,.,TRBJ1-1,TRBV5-4,14
TGTGCCAGCAGTTTATTTGTTCCGGGACAGGCAAGGGATCAGCCCCAGCATTTT,CASSLFVPGQARDQPQHF,.,TRBD1,TRBJ1-5,TRBV27,18
TGTGCCAGCAGCCAGCCCGGGACAGGGGGCGCCGGGAACACTGAAGCTTTCTTT,CASSQPGTGGAGNTEAFF,.,TRBD1,TRBJ1-1,TRBV5-5,18
TGTGCCAGCGGACTAGCGGGGACCTACGAGCAGTACTTC,CASGLAGTYEQYF,.,TRBD2,TRBJ2-7,TRBV5-6,13
TGTGCCAGCAGCTCCCGAGGCAGCACGAACACCGGGGAGCTGTTTTTT,CASSSRGSTNTGELFF,.,.,TRBJ2-2,TRBV25-1,16
TGTGCCAGTACTAATCTGGGCCTAGCGGGAAAATACGAGCAGTACTTC,CASTNLGLAGKYEQYF,.,TRBD2,TRBJ2-7,TRBV19,16
TGTGCCAGCAGCGTAGGACTAGCGCTATCCTACGAGCAGTACTTC,CASSVGLALSYEQYF,.,TRBD2,TRBJ2-7,TRBV9,15
TGTGCCAGCAGTTTGGCGGGACAGATCTACGAGCAGTACTTC,CASSLAGQIYEQYF,.,.,TRBJ2-7,TRBV27,14
TGTGCCAGTAGTATATCGGAGTGGAGCGACGGACGCTTCTGCTATGGCTACACCTTC,CASSISEWSDGRFCYGYTF,.,.,TRBJ1-2,TRBV19,19
TGTGCCAGCAGTGACGGGGAGGGAAACACCATATATTTT,CASSDGEGNTIYF,.,.,TRBJ1-3,TRBV6-4,13
TGTGCCAGCAGCCAAGACAGGGGGCAGATAGATACGCAGTATTTT,CASSQDRGQIDTQYF,.,TRBD1,TRBJ2-3,TRBV5-6,15
TGTGCCAGCAGCTTAGAGGGACGCCCTGGGAGGAACACCATATATTTT,CASSLEGRPGRNTIYF,.,.,TRBJ1-3,TRBV7-9,16
TGTGCCAGCAGCCAAACCCAGACAGGGGGGTCCGAGCAGTACTTC,CASSQTQTGGSEQYF,.,TRBD1,TRBJ2-7,TRBV14,15
TGTGCCAGCAGCTTAATCGGCGGCACCCCACCGGCTGGCTACACCTTC,CASSLIGGTPPAGYTF,.,.,TRBJ1-2,TRBV7-3,16
TGCGCCAGCAGCCAAACAGGGGTAGGGGCCAACGTCCTGACTTTC,CASSQTGVGANVLTF,.,TRBD1,TRBJ2-6,TRBV4-1,15
TGTGCCAGCAGCGGGACAGGGGGATTAGAGCAGTTCTTC,CASSGTGGLEQFF,.,TRBD1,TRBJ2-1,TRBV5-6,13
TGTGCCAGCAGCTTAGTCCAAGCTGGGGCGTATGAGCAGTTCTTC,CASSLVQAGAYEQFF,.,.,TRBJ2-1,TRBV7-6,15
TGCGCCAGCAGCCCCGAAGCCCTTTCGGGGCTTCTAGGCGGCTACACCTTC,CASSPEALSGLLGGYTF,once,.,TRBJ1-2,TRBV5-1,17
TGTGCCAGCAGCCCCAGGGTAGAACAGCCCCAGCATTTT,CASSPRVEQPQHF,.,.,TRBJ1-5,TRBV6-1,13
TGTGCCAGCCTTGCCTTCCCAGCCGGTATGCACGAGCAGTACTTC,CASLAFPAGMHEQYF,.,.,TRBJ2-7,TRBV28,15
TGCAGCGTTGCCAGGACTAGCGGGAGAGGGGCCTCCACAGATACGCAGTATTTT,CSVARTSGRGASTDTQYF,.,TRBD2,TRBJ2-3,TRBV29-1,18
TGTGCCAGCAGGAATACAGGGTCCTACGAGCAGTACTTC,CASRNTGSYEQYF,.,.,TRBJ2-7,TRBV2,13
TGTGCCTCCCTCGGGACTAGCATCAGGAATGGGGGTGAGCAGTTCTTC,CASLGTSIRNGGEQFF,.,TRBD2,TRBJ2-1,TRBV30,16
TGCGCCAGCAGCTTGGCGGTGGGAAGCACCGGGGAGCTGTTTTTT,CASSLAVGSTGELFF,.,.,TRBJ2-2,TRBV5-1,15
TGTGCCAGCAGCTTAACGGGGCAGAACTATGGCTACACCTTC,CASSLTGQNYGYTF,few,.,TRBJ1-2,TRBV7-3,14
TGTGCCAGTAGCCGCGGACAGCCCCCAGAGACCCAGTACTTC,CASSRGQPPETQYF,.,.,TRBJ2-5,TRBV19,14
TGCGCCAGCAGCTTGTTTCTAGCGGGAGTACTTATGGGTGAGCAGTTCTTC,CASSLFLAGVLMGEQFF,.,TRBD2,TRBJ2-1,TRBV5-1,17
TGCGCCAGCAGCTTGGTGGCTAGTGGTTACGAGCAGTACTTC,CASSLVASGYEQYF,.,.,TRBJ2-7,TRBV5-1,14
TGTGCCAGCAGCTTAGCCGGGAGAGTCCGCGAGCAGTTCTTC,CASSLAGRVREQFF,.,.,TRBJ2-1,TRBV7-8,14
TGCGCCAGCACCCCGTGGGAGGGATCCTACGAGCAGTACTTC,CASTPWEGSYEQYF,once,TRBD2,TRBJ2-7,TRBV5-1,14
TGTGCCAGCAGTCTGGACAGAGGCACAGATACGCAGTATTTT,CASSLDRGTDTQYF,.,.,TRBJ2-3,TRBV28,14